The 22 T cell receptor beta chains reported below all come from one sample, sequenced in a study of T cell responses to AZD1222 COVID-19 vaccine. Here immunoSEQ multiplex PCR was the method, and the copy in TCRdb shows in-frame clones only, minus some. In the table there are fewer than 200,000 clones, 80% to 90% of which are singletons. Sequenced material: peripheral blood, taken 28 days after the second AZD1222 dose. Receptors originate from an adult who received the AZD1222 COVID-19 vaccine.

The J gene is TRBJ2-7, the V gene TRBV20-1; D not resolved. The CDR3 is 11 amino acids. V was clipped by 3 bases and J by 8 bases, with 11 bases between them. CDR1 and CDR2 (germline): DFQATT, SNEGSKA (reference sequence). The CDR3 protein is CSASSFNQQYF. As DNA, the CDR3 is TGCAGTGCTAGTTCCTTTAATCAGCAGTACTTC.

The V and J genes are TRBV11-2 and TRBJ1-1; D gene unclear. Trimming shortened V by 3 bases and J by 2 bases, and 7 bases separated the two germline ends. CDR1 is SGHAT, CDR2 FQNNGV, per germline. The CDR3 covers 13 residues. The CDR3 sequence: CASSLGQNTEAFF. The CDR3 coding sequence is TGTGCCAGCAGCTTGGGTCAAAACACTGAAGCTTTCTTT.

The chain carries TRBV6-2 or TRBV6-3 and TRBJ2-7; 15 bases are shared with TRBD2. The germline V gene encodes CDR1 MNHEY and CDR2 SVGEGT. The CDR3 has 17 residues. The J segment lost 5 bases and the V segment lost 2 bases, leaving 7 bases of the junction unmatched. CDR3 residues: CASSYPGTSGGRNEQYF. CDR3 DNA: TGTGCCAGCAGTTACCCCGGGACTAGCGGGGGGAGAAACGAGCAGTACTTC.

This sequence joins TRBV19 and TRBJ2-7; 8 nucleotides match TRBD2. The CDR3 is 13 residues long. V shed 10 bases and J 1 base; nucleotides not matched to a gene: 6. The V gene's germline CDR1 is LNHDA and CDR2 SQIVND (reference sequence). The CDR3 protein is CATGRDGSYEQYF. CDR3 bases: TGTGCCACCGGGAGGGACGGTTCCTACGAGCAGTACTTC.

The CDR3 reads CASSMGGGHSNQPQHF. The CDR3 nucleotides read TGTGCCAGTAGTATGGGCGGCGGTCATAGCAATCAGCCCCAGCATTTT. J is TRBJ1-5 and V is TRBV19; D not resolved. Trimming removed 3 bases at V and 0 bases at J, with 12 bases between. CDR3 size: 16 residues. Germline CDR1 is LNHDA and CDR2 is SQIVND (reference sequence).

This rearrangement joins TRBV6-5 to TRBJ2-5; D is unresolved. Trimming cost V 2 bases and J 5 bases, with 12 bases left between them. CDR3 length equals 14 residues. CDR1 and CDR2 (germline): MNHEY, SVGAGI. CDR3 residues: CASSYVRRSETQYF. DNA for the CDR3: TGTGCCAGCAGTTACGTGAGGCGAAGCGAGACCCAGTACTTC.

The chain has TRBV3-1 (or the pseudogene TRBV3-2) and TRBJ1-1, with unresolved D. The CDR3 has 14 amino acids. Germline V CDR1 and CDR2: LGHDT, YNNKEL (reference sequence). V lost 1 base to trimming and J lost 0 bases, with 6 bases between them. For the CDR3, the DNA is TGTGCCAGCAGCCAAGTACTGGTGAACACTGAAGCTTTCTTT. Encoded protein: CASSQVLVNTEAFF.

V gene TRBV5-4 combines with J gene TRBJ2-3; no definite D call. The CDR3 has 13 residues. Germline loops: CDR1 SGHNT, CDR2 YYREEE (reference sequence). Trimming pared 4 bases from V and 1 base from J, leaving 7 bases between. CDR3 protein: CASSPSGTDTQYF. The CDR3 bases are TGTGCCAGCAGCCCGTCGGGCACAGATACGCAGTATTTT.

The CDR3 spells CASSFGQGKGETQYF. Here the CDR3 DNA reads TGTGCCAGCAGTTTTGGACAGGGGAAAGGAGAGACCCAGTACTTC. V usage is TRBV27 and J usage is TRBJ2-5, with 9 bases lining up with TRBD1. The length of the CDR3 is 15 residues. Germline-derived CDR1 and CDR2 are MNHEY and SMNVEV (reference sequence). The trim removed 3 bases at V and 4 bases at J, leaving 6 bases unmatched.

The J gene is TRBJ1-6, the V gene TRBV6-2 or TRBV6-3, with a possible D match to TRBD1 (6 bases). V lost 0 bases to trimming and J lost 10 bases, with 10 bases between them. Per germline, CDR1 MNHEY and CDR2 SVGEGT. The CDR3 runs to 14 residues. CDR3 bases: TGTGCCAGCAGTTACTCCCAGGGGACCTCACCCCTCCACTTT. As protein: CASSYSQGTSPLHF.

The chain recombines TRBV28 with TRBJ1-6, with D possibly matching TRBD1 (6 bases). Germline CDR1 MDHEN, CDR2 SYDVKM. Trimming took 4 bases from V and 6 from J, leaving 28 bases between them. This CDR3 contains 20 residues. DNA for the CDR3: TGTGCCAGCAGTTCCCAACCTGGAGGGGTTGAGGGGGGACCTAATTCACCCCTCCACTTT. Translated, it gives CASSSQPGGVEGGPNSPLHF.

The genes are TRBV5-1 and TRBJ1-1; 12 bases are shared with TRBD1. Per germline, CDR1 SGHRS and CDR2 YFSETQ. J gave up 1 base and V 6 bases, and 7 bases lay outside the gene matches. The CDR3 covers 16 residues. CDR3 DNA: TGCGCCAGCACCCCAACGGGACAGGGGGCGAACACTGAAGCTTTCTTT. Its translation: CASTPTGQGANTEAFF.

The chain is built from TRBV7-6 and TRBJ1-1; no clear D gene. Germline CDR1 and CDR2: SGHVS and FNYEAQ. This CDR3 is 14 amino acids long. Trimming removed 5 bases at V and 1 base at J, with 11 bases between. CDR3 amino acids: CASSIRGPNTEAFF. DNA of the CDR3: TGTGCCAGCAGCATACGAGGACCGAACACTGAAGCTTTCTTT.

This chain joins TRBV29-1 and TRBJ1-2; a weak D match, TRBD1 (6 bases). CDR1 and CDR2 (germline): SQVTM, ANQGSEA. The CDR3 runs to 11 residues. Trimming cost V 8 bases and J 8 bases, with 15 bases left between them. The CDR3 sequence is CSPAGGEGYTF. In nucleotides, the CDR3 is TGCAGCCCCGCTGGGGGCGAAGGCTACACCTTC.

This rearrangement joins TRBV7-2 to TRBJ2-2, with D unresolved. The CDR3 is 17 residues long. CDR1 is SGHTA and CDR2 is FQGNSA in the germline V gene. Trimming stripped 1 base from V and 0 bases from J, with 12 bases between. The CDR3 loop reads CASSLDAGSANTGELFF. CDR3 DNA sequence: TGTGCCAGCAGCTTAGATGCAGGCAGCGCGAACACCGGGGAGCTGTTTTTT.

As for this clone: Because the CDR3's place on the DNA is in doubt, the DNA is left out and the CDR3 is given as listed by TCRdb. Here the CDR3 reads CASSSSVRNYGYTF. V usage is TRBV28 and J usage is TRBJ1-2. The CDR3 is 14 amino acids in total, end residues counted. The germline V gene has CDR1 MDHEN and CDR2 SYDVKM.

The chain carries TRBV27 and TRBJ2-2; D remains unclear. Germline V lookup: CDR1 MNHEY, CDR2 SMNVEV (reference sequence). The V end was cut by 6 bases, the J end by 2 bases, with 7 bases between. This CDR3 is 13 amino acids long. In DNA form, the CDR3 reads TGTGCCAGCAGGATGGTAAACACCGGGGAGCTGTTTTTT. As protein: CASRMVNTGELFF.

This chain joins TRBV19 and TRBJ1-5, with 7 bases that match TRBD1. V dropped 11 bases and J dropped 2; count of bases not matched to a gene: 6. Germline-derived CDR1 and CDR2 are LNHDA and SQIVND (reference sequence). This CDR3 spans 13 amino acids. The CDR3: CACRGVGNQPQHF. Here the CDR3 DNA reads TGTGCCTGCAGGGGGGTGGGCAATCAGCCCCAGCATTTT.

The CDR3 DNA sequence: TGTGCCAGCAGCTCTCCCCTCGCTAGCACAGCGGGGATGAGCTCCTACGAGCAGTACTTC. This gives the protein CASSSPLASTAGMSSYEQYF. The V gene is TRBV6-2 or TRBV6-3, the J gene TRBJ2-7; 7 positions match TRBD2. The germline V gene encodes CDR1 MNHEY and CDR2 SVGEGT. The ends lost 6 bases at V and 0 bases at J; junction bases unmatched: 23. This CDR3 contains 20 residues.

The V and J genes are TRBV6-5 and TRBJ1-1; D is perhaps TRBD1 (6 bases). V lost 1 base, J lost 3 bases, and 9 bases lay in between. The CDR3 contains 14 residues. CDR1 and CDR2 from the germline V gene are MNHEY and SVGAGI. The CDR3 nucleotides read TGTGCCAGCAGTTACTTAAGGGGGGACACTGAAGCTTTCTTT. The encoded protein is CASSYLRGDTEAFF.

The chain combines TRBV5-6 with TRBJ1-2; D remains ambiguous. Trimming removed 4 bases from V and 5 bases from J, with 12 bases in between. Germline values: CDR1 SGHDT, CDR2 YYEEEE. The CDR3 consists of 13 residues. The CDR3 DNA reads as TGTGCCAGCAGCCTTGGACGGGATTATGGCTACACCTTC. Translated, it gives CASSLGRDYGYTF.

This chain connects TRBV6-1 to TRBJ1-1, with D unresolved. Germline V lookup: CDR1 MNHNS, CDR2 SASEGT. There are 14 residues in the CDR3. Trimming removed 2 bases at V and 1 base at J, with 8 bases between. This CDR3 reads CASSEILGNTEAFF. The CDR3, as DNA: TGTGCCAGCAGTGAAATCCTAGGGAACACTGAAGCTTTCTTT.